These 15 T cell receptor beta chains were sequenced from one sample in a study of blood T cells in healthy people across ages. Together with a sample-barcoded 5' primer, a J-beta primer mix was included in a second PCR lasting about 7 to 11 cycles. TCRdb redid the calling of the 5' RACE reads with MiXCR, one entry per CDR3 protein. This sample yields approximately 1,000,000 distinct CDR3 sequences, of which 35% to 45% are seen a single time; around 13% belongs to the top ten. Source material: blood. Receptor source: a man aged 18 to 29 in good health.

The chain couples TRBV4-3 to TRBJ1-1, with 8 bases aligning to TRBD1. CDR1 and CDR2 (germline): LGHNA, YSLEER. The CDR3 is 15 amino acids. V lost 1 base and J lost 6; bases outside the gene matches: 7. CDR3: CASSQVVWGQAEAFF. For the CDR3, the DNA is TGCGCCAGCAGCCAAGTTGTTTGGGGACAGGCTGAAGCTTTCTTT.

This chain links TRBV4-3 with TRBJ2-7; 8 bases align to TRBD2. Germline values: CDR1 LGHNA, CDR2 YSLEER. CDR3 size: 16 residues. With V trimmed by 0 bases and J by 0 bases, 4 bases remained unmatched. In DNA, the CDR3 is TGCGCCAGCAGCCAAGATCGGGGGGGAAGCTCCTACGAGCAGTACTTC. It codes for CASSQDRGGSSYEQYF.

In regard to this clonotype: Compared with germline, one end of the junction differs, possibly owing to a read error. This sequence joins TRBV10-3 and TRBJ2-7, with 13 nucleotides matching TRBD2. This CDR3 has 17 residues. The germline V gene encodes CDR1 ENHRY and CDR2 SYGVKD. The CDR3 DNA follows: TGTGCCATTAGTGCCGGACTAGCGGGGGAAAACTACAATGAGCAGTACTTC. It specifies CAISAGLAGENYNEQYF.

This clonotype was detected a few times. The V gene is TRBV2, the J gene TRBJ2-1, with D unresolved. Germline assignment: CDR1 SNHLY and CDR2 FYNNEI. V was shortened by 7 bases and J by 7 bases, with 5 bases between the two germline ends. The CDR3 spans 10 residues. The CDR3 DNA reads as TGTGCCAGCATGTGGAATGAGCAGTTCTTC. This codes for CASMWNEQFF. Combining the CDR3 with reference TRBV2 and TRBJ2-1 gives the whole variable domain EPEVTQTPSHQVTQMGQEVILRCVPISNHLYFYWYRQILGQKVEFLVSFYNNEISEKSEIFDDQFSVERPDGSNFTLKIRSTKLEDSAMYFCASMWNEQFFGPGTRLTVL.

This clonotype was observed a handful of times. V gene TRBV12-3 or TRBV12-4 combines with J gene TRBJ1-2; D possibly corresponds to TRBD1 (5 bases). The ends were cut back, 4 bases at V and 4 bases at J, with 16 bases in the middle. This CDR3 contains 15 residues. This CDR3 is CASSYVGQGSYGYTF. The CDR3 DNA is TGTGCCAGCAGTTATGTTGGGCAGGGTAGCTATGGCTACACCTTC.

This chain connects TRBV6-5 to TRBJ2-1; D call uncertain. The CDR3 is 14 amino acids. V shed 2 bases and J shed 3 bases, with 8 bases lying between them. Germline assignment: CDR1 MNHEY and CDR2 SVGAGI. The CDR3 coding sequence is TGTGCCAGCAGTTACGCGCTTGACTACAATGAGCAGTTCTTC. Protein sequence: CASSYALDYNEQFF.

This clonotype was recorded a few times. This chain uses TRBV9 with TRBJ1-4, with 9 bases that match TRBD1. Trimming took 3 bases from V and 3 from J; bases not matched to a gene: 6. This CDR3 is 16 amino acids long. Germline-derived CDR1 and CDR2 are SGDLS and YYNGEE. The CDR3 region has the DNA TGTGCCAGCAGCGCGGGACAGGGAGTTTCTAATGAAAAACTGTTTTTT. It is translated as CASSAGQGVSNEKLFF.

V gene TRBV4-1 combines with J gene TRBJ1-6; D gene unclear. CDR1 and CDR2 from the germline V gene are MGHRA and YSYEKL. CDR3 size: 14 residues. The V and J ends lost 1 base and 10 bases respectively, with 11 bases between them. CDR3 amino acids: CASSQGEGGSPLHF. CDR3 sequence (DNA): TGCGCCAGCAGCCAAGGAGAAGGCGGGTCACCCCTCCACTTT.

This clonotype turned up a few times. The CDR3: CASTGFANTEAFF. For the CDR3, the DNA is TGTGCCAGCACAGGGTTCGCGAACACTGAAGCTTTCTTT. This chain connects TRBV2 to TRBJ1-1; D may be TRBD1 (5 bases). Germline V gene data show CDR1 as SNHLY and CDR2 as FYNNEI. Trimming took off 7 bases at V and 1 base at J, with 10 bases between the two ends. There are 13 residues in the CDR3.

The chain links TRBV4-2 to TRBJ2-1, with 13 nucleotides matching TRBD2. V shed 4 bases, J shed 5 bases, and the junction held 11 bases outside the gene matches. The germline V gene encodes CDR1 LGHNA and CDR2 YNFKEQ. This CDR3 comprises 18 residues. Here the CDR3 reads CASSLQGTSGGANNEQFF. CDR3 in DNA: TGTGCCAGCAGCCTGCAGGGAACTAGCGGGGGGGCGAACAATGAGCAGTTCTTC.

The J gene is TRBJ2-5, the V gene TRBV7-3, with 7 bases matching TRBD2. The CDR3 spans 15 residues. J gave up 11 bases and V 2 bases, and 14 bases lay outside the gene matches. Germline V gene lookup returns CDR1 SGHTA and CDR2 FQGTGA. The CDR3 DNA reads TGTGCCAGCAGCTTAGGAGGACTAGTGGGTGATGGGCAGTACTTC. Translating gives CASSLGGLVGDGQYF.

The V call is TRBV29-1, the J call TRBJ1-1, with D possibly being TRBD1 (6 bases). CDR1 SQVTM and CDR2 ANQGSEA come from the germline V gene. The CDR3 runs 14 residues. V was cut by 3 bases and J by 5 bases, with 16 bases left in between. This chain's CDR3 is CSVDRAGEGTEAFF. CDR3 nucleotides: TGCAGCGTTGATAGGGCAGGGGAAGGAACTGAAGCTTTCTTT.

This clonotype occurred many times. V is TRBV7-2 and J is TRBJ2-1; D ambiguous. Germline CDR1 SGHTA, CDR2 FQGNSA. Trimming shortened V by 5 bases and J by 9 bases, and 14 bases separated the two germline ends. The CDR3 runs to 13 residues. The CDR3 DNA is TGTGCCAGCAGCCAAGGCTCTCTGGGTGAGCAGTTCTTC. It translates to CASSQGSLGEQFF.

The chain combines TRBV20-1 with TRBJ1-2; no clear D gene. CDR3 length: 12 residues. In germline, CDR1 is DFQATT, CDR2 SNEGSKA (reference sequence). V was shortened by 2 bases and J by 6 bases, with 10 bases between the two germline ends. The CDR3 here is CSARWPSNGYTF. The DNA for the CDR3 is TGCAGTGCTAGATGGCCTTCCAATGGCTACACCTTC.

This clonotype was observed a handful of times. The gene calls are TRBV12-3 or TRBV12-4 and TRBJ1-2; D ambiguous. This CDR3 is 16 amino acids long. Trimming stripped 4 bases from V and 5 bases from J, with 20 bases between. The CDR3 protein is CASSSSGLGPLYGYTF. The CDR3 nucleotides read TGTGCCAGCAGTTCCTCCGGCTTAGGACCTTTGTATGGCTACACCTTC.